One and the same sample provided the 22 T cell receptor beta chains below, sequenced in a study of blood T cell repertoires in COVID-19. TCRdb keeps only in-frame clones here, not all; method: immunoSEQ multiplex PCR. The sample has about 47,000 clones, about 91% seen once. Sequencing used peripheral blood. Source of these receptors: a man in his fifties or sixties with active COVID-19.

This clone has only one observation. This chain connects TRBV4-3 to TRBJ2-7; 13 bases line up with TRBD2. The CDR3 covers 16 residues. Germline V gene sequence: CDR1 LGHNA, CDR2 YSLEER. The V segment lost 2 bases and the J segment 5 bases; nucleotides outside the gene matches: 6. The CDR3 sequence: CASSQLLAGGPHEQYF. DNA of the CDR3: TGCGCCAGCAGCCAACTACTAGCGGGGGGGCCCCACGAGCAGTACTTC.

V and J are TRBV5-6 and TRBJ2-1; D not resolved. The CDR3 has 12 amino acids. The ends were cut back, 1 base at V and 8 bases at J, with 7 bases in the middle. The germline V gene encodes CDR1 SGHDT and CDR2 YYEEEE. The CDR3 sequence: CASSLSTHEQFF. The CDR3 DNA sequence: TGTGCCAGCAGCTTGTCGACTCATGAGCAGTTCTTC.

V usage is TRBV11-3 and J usage is TRBJ2-1; no firm D call. The CDR3 has 15 amino acids. Germline V gene data show CDR1 as SGHNT and CDR2 as YENEEA. Trimming took 1 base from V and 2 from J, leaving 9 bases between them. CDR3 loop: CASSLGRRTYNEQFF. DNA for the CDR3: TGTGCCAGCAGCTTAGGTAGGAGAACCTACAATGAGCAGTTCTTC. Full variable domain (missing parts from reference TRBV11-3 and TRBJ2-1): EAGVVQSPRYKIIEKKQPVAFWCNPISGHNTLYWYLQNLGQGPELLIRYENEEAVDDSQLPKDRFSAERLKGVDSTLKIQPAELGDSAVYLCASSLGRRTYNEQFFGPGTRLTVL.

The V and J genes are TRBV3-1 (or the pseudogene TRBV3-2) and TRBJ2-5, with D tentatively TRBD1 (6 bases). V was clipped by 10 bases and J by 4 bases, with 13 bases between them. Germline-derived CDR1 and CDR2 are LGHDT and YNNKEL (reference sequence). There are 12 residues in the CDR3. CDR3 coding DNA: TGTGCCACTACAGGGATGGGAGAGACCCAGTACTTC. Amino acid sequence: CATTGMGETQYF.

The genes are TRBV19 and TRBJ2-7, with a possible D match to TRBD1 (5 bases). The CDR3 totals 13 residues. Per the germline V gene, CDR1 is LNHDA and CDR2 is SQIVND (reference sequence). The germline V and J ends were trimmed by 5 bases and 6 bases, with 14 bases remaining between them. This chain's CDR3 is CASSLQVMGEQYF. Written as DNA, the CDR3 is TGTGCCAGTAGTTTACAGGTGATGGGCGAGCAGTACTTC.

This chain links TRBV7-2 with TRBJ1-5; 10 nucleotides line up with TRBD1. V gave up 4 bases and J gave up 6 bases; unmatched junction bases: 3. Germline CDR1 reads SGHTA; CDR2 reads FQGNSA. The length of the CDR3 is 14 residues. The CDR3 here is CASSSGTGVQPQHF. In DNA form, the CDR3 reads TGTGCCAGCAGCTCCGGGACAGGGGTTCAGCCCCAGCATTTT.

The chain employs TRBV9 and TRBJ2-7; 10 bases match TRBD2. The length of the CDR3 is 15 residues. Germline values: CDR1 SGDLS, CDR2 YYNGEE. J lost 3 bases, V lost 3 bases, and 6 bases had no gene match. CDR3 sequence: CASSATGTSDYEQYF. Here the CDR3 DNA reads TGTGCCAGCAGCGCTACCGGGACTAGCGACTACGAGCAGTACTTC.

CDR3 residues: CASSHLGGRAQYF. CDR3 DNA: TGCGCCAGCAGCCACCTGGGGGGTAGAGCGCAGTATTTT. V and J are TRBV4-3 and TRBJ2-3; the D gene is possibly TRBD2 (6 bases). The CDR3 loop spans 13 amino acids. V lost 3 bases to trimming and J lost 10 bases, with 14 bases between them. Germline values: CDR1 LGHNA, CDR2 YSLEER.

In its sample, this clone was seen a few times. V usage is TRBV25-1 and J usage is TRBJ1-5, with 8 nucleotides matching TRBD1. Trimming took 4 bases from V and 7 from J; bases not matched to a gene: 6. Germline CDR1 reads MGHDK; CDR2 reads SYGVNS. CDR3 length: 14 amino acids. CDR3 region: CASSASGGRQPQHF. The CDR3 coding sequence is TGTGCCAGCAGTGCCTCAGGGGGCCGGCAGCCCCAGCATTTT.

This rearrangement joins TRBV19 to TRBJ2-7; the match to TRBD2 covers 13 bases. This CDR3 has 15 amino acids. The germline CDR1 and CDR2 sequences are LNHDA and SQIVND (reference sequence). The J segment lost 6 bases and the V segment lost 5 bases, leaving 7 bases of the junction unmatched. Written as DNA, the CDR3 is TGTGCCAGTAGTCTGACTAGCGGGAGGCCCTCCGAGCAGTACTTC. Its translation: CASSLTSGRPSEQYF.

The chain uses TRBV7-9 and TRBJ2-5; D is possibly TRBD1 (6 bases). The CDR3 runs 16 residues. Germline V gene lookup returns CDR1 SEHNR and CDR2 FQNEAQ (reference sequence). V lost 1 base to trimming and J lost 5 bases, with 17 bases between them. CDR3 DNA: TGTGCCAGCAGCTTAGGGTCTCTGGGGGCTAGGGAGACCCAGTACTTC. The encoded protein is CASSLGSLGARETQYF.

The gene calls are TRBV6-2 or TRBV6-3 and TRBJ2-5, with TRBD2 matching over 9 bases. Germline V gene lookup returns CDR1 MNHEY and CDR2 SVGEGT. After removal of 2 bases from V and 6 bases from J, the junction contained 7 bases not matched to a gene. The CDR3 contains 15 residues. The CDR3 loop reads CASSYVIAGEKTQYF. The CDR3 DNA reads TGTGCCAGCAGTTACGTGATAGCGGGGGAAAAGACCCAGTACTTC.

The genes are TRBV15 and TRBJ1-1; 11 positions match TRBD1. Germline V gene data show CDR1 as LNHNV and CDR2 as YYDKDF (reference sequence). The ends lost 5 bases at V and 5 bases at J; junction bases unmatched: 16. The CDR3 contains 18 residues. DNA for the CDR3: TGTGCCACCAGCGGCGGACAGGGGGCGGGTGGAGTAGGAACTGAAGCTTTCTTT. Translation gives CATSGGQGAGGVGTEAFF.

This chain connects TRBV7-3 to TRBJ2-3, with TRBD2 matching 7 bases. This CDR3 region has 11 residues. Losses at the gene ends were 5 bases for V and 9 bases for J; bases not matched to a gene: 2. Germline V gene data show CDR1 as SGHTA and CDR2 as FQGTGA. CDR3: CASSRGGTQYF. The CDR3 coding sequence is TGTGCCAGCAGCCGCGGGGGAACGCAGTATTTT.

The chain joins TRBV9 to TRBJ1-1; 10 positions match TRBD1. The V segment lost 4 bases and the J segment 4 bases; nucleotides outside the gene matches: 7. The CDR3 is 15 amino acids. Germline V lookup: CDR1 SGDLS, CDR2 YYNGEE. The CDR3 sequence is CASSKRQGASTEAFF. The CDR3 nucleotides are TGTGCCAGCAGCAAGAGACAGGGGGCGTCCACTGAAGCTTTCTTT.

This clone was counted between two and nine times. This chain uses TRBV7-9 with TRBJ2-4; a weak D match, TRBD2 (6 bases). CDR1 and CDR2 from the germline V gene are SEHNR and FQNEAQ (reference sequence). This CDR3 comprises 13 residues. Between the trimmed V and J ends, which lost 1 base and 5 bases, there was a span of 6 bases. CDR3 in DNA: TGTGCCAGCAGCTTAGGCGGGGAAAACATTCAGTACTTC. The encoded protein is CASSLGGENIQYF.

The chain uses TRBV9 and TRBJ1-5, with a tentative D call TRBD1 (6 bases). The CDR3 has 15 amino acids. Trimming stripped 4 bases from V and 4 bases from J, with 15 bases between. The germline gives CDR1 SGDLS, CDR2 YYNGEE. The CDR3 protein is CASSSQGQMNQPQHF. CDR3 coding DNA: TGTGCCAGCAGCTCGCAGGGACAAATGAATCAGCCCCAGCATTTT.

V and J are TRBV7-2 and TRBJ1-2; 7 bases fit TRBD1. The CDR3 has 13 residues. Germline loops: CDR1 SGHTA, CDR2 FQGNSA. With 3 bases clipped from V and 2 bases from J, the junction kept 0 bases outside the gene matches. CDR3 in DNA: TGTGCCAGCAGCTTGGGACAGAACTATGGCTACACCTTC. Its protein is CASSLGQNYGYTF.

V gene TRBV10-3 combines with J gene TRBJ2-1; possibly TRBD1 for D (6 bases). From germline, CDR1 is ENHRY and CDR2 SYGVKD. V dropped 3 bases and J dropped 9 bases, with 12 bases sitting between them. The CDR3 runs 13 residues. The CDR3 sequence is CAISDSRGGEQFF. CDR3 bases: TGTGCCATCAGTGATAGCAGGGGTGGTGAGCAGTTCTTC.

The chain is built from TRBV4-2 and TRBJ1-1, with a possible D match to TRBD1 (6 bases). Per the germline V gene, CDR1 is LGHNA and CDR2 is YNFKEQ. V dropped 4 bases and J dropped 0 bases, with 15 bases sitting between them. CDR3 length equals 16 residues. This CDR3 is CASSPLSGAMNTEAFF. For the CDR3, the DNA is TGTGCCAGCAGCCCCTTATCAGGGGCGATGAACACTGAAGCTTTCTTT.

The rearrangement joins TRBV6-1 to TRBJ2-7; TRBD1 agrees at 9 bases. There are 16 residues in the CDR3. V lost 5 bases to trimming and J lost 2 bases; unmatched junction nucleotides: 10. From germline, CDR1 is MNHNS and CDR2 SASEGT. The CDR3 reads CASSKGLGQGPYEQYF. CDR3 DNA: TGTGCCAGCAGTAAAGGATTGGGACAGGGCCCCTACGAGCAGTACTTC.

CDR3 DNA sequence: TGTGCCAGACAGGGCGCCCGCACAGATACGCAGTATTTT. As protein: CARQGARTDTQYF. The genes are TRBV25-1 and TRBJ2-3; maybe TRBD1 (6 bases). This CDR3 region has 13 residues. V lost 9 bases, J lost 1 base, and 11 bases lay in between. The germline V gene encodes CDR1 MGHDK and CDR2 SYGVNS.